This T cell receptor beta chain was retrieved from a study of T cell responses to AZD1222 COVID-19 vaccine. Germline CDR1 is MGHDK and CDR2 is SYGVNS. Trimming cost V 5 bases and J 1 base, with 8 bases left between them. CDR3 length equals 13 residues. Clones were sequenced by immunoSEQ multiplex PCR, and TCRdb holds only the in-frame ones, with some missing. The data hold about 140,000 clones, with 80% to 95% observed a single time. The TCR comes from an adult in good health. Sequences were derived from peripheral blood, sampled on day 0 of AZD1222 vaccination. The rearrangement uses TRBV25-1 and TRBJ1-1; no clear D gene. Here the CDR3 reads CASSRAWNTEAFF. The CDR3 DNA sequence: TGTGCCAGCAGTAGGGCTTGGAACACTGAAGCTTTCTTT.